The clone carrying this TCR beta chain has more than one count but fewer than ten. Its antigen is still unknown. TCRdb processed the RT-PCR reads anew with MiXCR; each CDR3 protein has one entry. This sample has about 170,000 distinct CDR3 sequences; around 10% occur once, and the top ten carry approximately 39%. The CDR3 is 13 amino acids. Trimming took off 7 bases at V and 8 bases at J, with 17 bases between the two ends. These data come from a study of response to subunit inactivated influenza vaccine. Study findings and constraints: New T cells are recruited in small numbers by each seasonal influenza vaccination, according to the authors' suggestion.

V is TRBV12-3 or TRBV12-4 and J is TRBJ1-2; unclear D gene. This TCR came from a man between 50 and 69 years old who received an inactivated influenza vaccine. Sequencing used CD8+ T cells sorted from PBMCs, obtained less than 30 months after vaccination. CDR3 coding DNA: TGTGCCAGCACCCGGGGTTACCAAGGCGGCTACACCTTC. Protein sequence: CASTRGYQGGYTF.